These 9 T cell receptor beta chains originate from one sample sequenced in a study of patients and donors after allogeneic stem cell transplantation. TCRdb re-called the RT-PCR reads with MiXCR, one entry per CDR3 protein. Found here are tens of thousands of distinct CDR3 sequences, around 5% of them singletons; the top ten hold less than 3%. The sample taken for sequencing was blood, either unsorted or a sorted T cell fraction (not recorded which). All receptors come from a human donor who was either an allogeneic HSCT recipient or a stem cell or donor lymphocyte infusion donor (not recorded which). It is not recorded whose cells these are; they may come from a transplant donor.

The CDR3, as DNA: TGTGCCAGTAGTAGTACCGCGGGTCTCTATGGCTACACCTTC. This codes for CASSSTAGLYGYTF. This rearrangement joins TRBV19 to TRBJ1-2, with no clear D. Trimming removed 4 bases at V and 4 bases at J, with 13 bases between. This CDR3 region has 14 residues. Germline CDR1 LNHDA, CDR2 SQIVND (reference sequence).

This chain uses TRBV5-6 with TRBJ1-2; D gene uncertain. Per the germline V gene, CDR1 is SGHDT and CDR2 is YYEEEE. Trimming removed 4 bases at V and 4 bases at J, with 11 bases between. The CDR3 loop spans 13 amino acids. Here the CDR3 DNA reads TGTGCCAGCAGCCTTCGCAGCCGCTATGGCTACACCTTC. Protein sequence: CASSLRSRYGYTF.

The chain carries TRBV12-3 or TRBV12-4 and TRBJ1-5; D ambiguous. V was cut by 5 bases and J by 6 bases, with 11 bases left in between. The CDR3 is 13 residues long. The DNA for the CDR3 is TGTGCCAGCAGTCCCCCATTTCGTCAGCCCCAGCATTTT. It encodes CASSPPFRQPQHF.

Many counts were recorded for this clonotype. This chain links TRBV7-6 with TRBJ2-7; D possibly corresponds to TRBD1 (6 bases). The CDR3 runs to 16 residues. CDR1 is SGHVS, CDR2 FNYEAQ, per germline. With 0 bases removed from V and 7 bases from J, the gap between germline ends came to 19 bases. This CDR3 reads CASSLAPRGQSLEQYF. The CDR3 DNA follows: TGTGCCAGCAGCTTAGCGCCTCGGGGACAAAGTTTGGAGCAGTACTTC.

Regarding this clonotype: A much larger clonotype is one base distant, so this may be a read error. The chain carries TRBV6-6 and TRBJ2-3; maybe TRBD2 (6 bases). Germline loops: CDR1 MNHNY, CDR2 SVGAGI (reference sequence). This CDR3 has 13 residues. CDR3 in DNA: TGTGCCAGCTCGAAAGGGAGGATAGATACGCAGAATTTT. Residues: CASSKGRIDTQNF.

This clonotype was found many times. The chain carries TRBV11-2 and TRBJ2-3, with no clear D. Deletions cut 5 bases from V and 0 bases from J, with 3 bases between. CDR1 and CDR2 from the germline V gene are SGHAT and FQNNGV. The CDR3 sequence is 12 residues long. CDR3 nucleotides: TGTGCCAGCAGCCCTAGCACAGATACGCAGTATTTT. Translating gives CASSPSTDTQYF.

This clonotype was observed a handful of times. The chain carries TRBV6-1 and TRBJ2-3; D is undetermined. The CDR3 sequence is 14 residues long. V lost 2 bases and J 3 bases, leaving 9 bases between the germline ends. Germline CDR1 and CDR2: MNHNS and SASEGT. This chain's CDR3 is CASSEYRATDTQYF. The CDR3 nucleotides are TGTGCCAGCAGTGAATACCGAGCAACAGATACGCAGTATTTT.

In its sample, this clonotype was seen many times. The chain joins TRBV11-3 to TRBJ2-1; TRBD1 matches 8 bases. V shed 0 bases, J shed 8 bases, and the junction held 0 bases outside the gene matches. Germline CDR1 reads SGHNT; CDR2 reads YENEEA. The CDR3 sequence is 13 residues long. The DNA for the CDR3 is TGTGCCAGCAGCTTAGAGGACAGGGATGAGCAGTTCTTC. This codes for CASSLEDRDEQFF.

At least ten counts were recorded for this clonotype. The gene calls are TRBV5-1 and TRBJ2-3; D is possibly TRBD1 (6 bases). V lost 3 bases and J 2 bases, leaving 13 bases between the germline ends. The CDR3 contains 15 residues. Germline V gives CDR1 SGHRS, CDR2 YFSETQ. Here the CDR3 DNA reads TGCGCCAGCAGCTCCAGGGGCAGAGACACAGATACGCAGTATTTT. Translating it yields CASSSRGRDTDTQYF.